A single sample gave rise to the 8 T cell receptor beta chains below, sequenced in a study of persistence of HIV-infected CD4 T cells. The libraries were made with immunoSEQ version 4 in survey mode. This table comes from immunoSEQ multiplex PCR, and its TCRdb copy is limited to in-frame clones, with some not included. Of more than 30,000 clones listed, around four fifths are singletons. Overlapping HIV-1 Gag 15-mer peptides at approximately 1 ug per peptide per mL were used. CD40L/CD69 double-negative CD45RO-high memory CD4+ T cells were collected. Their antigens remain unidentified. This specimen was cultured CD4+ T cells from PBMCs, taken from a patient who received antiretroviral therapy. Receptors were obtained from an adult with HIV. The donor label of this sample is uncertain.

The V gene is TRBV18, the J gene TRBJ1-2; TRBD1 is a possible D gene (5 bases). V shed 3 bases and J shed 4 bases, with 18 bases lying between them. Germline loops: CDR1 KGHSH, CDR2 LQKENI. CDR3 size: 16 residues. The CDR3 DNA follows: TGTGCCAGCTCACCCCCCGTGCGGGGGTACAGCTATGGCTACACCTTC. It specifies CASSPPVRGYSYGYTF.

V and J are TRBV4-1 and TRBJ1-2, with D unclear. V was clipped by 1 base and J by 3 bases, with 18 bases between them. Germline loops: CDR1 MGHRA, CDR2 YSYEKL. This CDR3 has 17 amino acids. In DNA, the CDR3 is TGCGCCAGCAGCCAAGTAGCCCCAAGGGCAGTCGACTATGGCTACACCTTC. Its translation is CASSQVAPRAVDYGYTF.

This clone appeared a few times. The V gene is TRBV9, the J gene TRBJ2-3; D is possibly TRBD1 (6 bases). This CDR3 is 14 amino acids long. Trimming took 4 bases from V and 2 from J, leaving 11 bases between them. CDR1 SGDLS and CDR2 YYNGEE come from the germline V gene. The CDR3 DNA follows: TGTGCCAGCAGCCCCCAGGGGCCCACAGATACGCAGTATTTT. It encodes CASSPQGPTDTQYF.

The chain employs TRBV7-3 and TRBJ2-2; 7 nucleotides line up with TRBD1. Germline V gene lookup returns CDR1 SGHTA and CDR2 FQGTGA. The CDR3 is 16 residues long. The V gene end was trimmed by 5 bases and the J gene end by 6 bases; junction bases not matched to a gene: 12. CDR3 residues: CASSPHDREFAGELFF. The CDR3 DNA reads as TGTGCCAGCAGCCCCCATGACAGGGAATTCGCCGGGGAGCTGTTTTTT.

The rearrangement uses TRBV30 and TRBJ2-2; D may correspond to TRBD1 or TRBD2 (5 bases each). Germline V gives CDR1 GTSNPN, CDR2 SVGIG (reference sequence). V lost 1 base to trimming and J lost 4 bases, with 10 bases between them. This CDR3 is 14 amino acids long. The CDR3 coding sequence is TGTGCCTGGAGTGGGGGGTCTCCCACCGGGGAGCTGTTTTTT. This gives the protein CAWSGGSPTGELFF.

The rearrangement joins TRBV5-4 to TRBJ1-2; TRBD1 is a possible D gene (6 bases). CDR1 is SGHNT and CDR2 is YYREEE in the germline V gene (reference sequence). The CDR3 is made up of 14 amino acids. The germline V and J ends were trimmed by 6 bases and 4 bases, with 16 bases remaining between them. CDR3 region: CASTLAGGLYGYTF. The CDR3 DNA sequence: TGTGCCAGCACCCTCGCCGGGGGCCTCTATGGCTACACCTTC.

The chain employs TRBV12-3 or TRBV12-4 and TRBJ1-3, with unresolved D. V was trimmed by 9 bases and J by 4 bases, leaving 7 bases between them. The length of the CDR3 is 11 residues. The CDR3 loop is CASTRGNTIYF. CDR3 in DNA: TGTGCCAGTACTCGAGGAAACACCATATATTTT.

This clone was seen a single time. This rearrangement joins TRBV11-1 to TRBJ2-2; 7 bases agree with TRBD2. Germline-derived CDR1 and CDR2 are SGHAT and FQDESV (reference sequence). CDR3 length: 13 amino acids. The junction had 4 bases not matched to a gene; V was cut back by 5 bases and J by 7 bases. This CDR3 is CASSQLAIGELFF. The CDR3 DNA reads as TGTGCCAGCAGCCAACTAGCGATCGGGGAGCTGTTTTTT.